The rows below give T cell receptor beta chains drawn from one sample of a study of blood T cell repertoires in COVID-19. The repertoire was sequenced with immunoSEQ multiplex PCR; TCRdb's copy has only in-frame clones and lacks some. In the table there are 150,000 to 200,000 clones, about three quarters of which are singletons. Sample: peripheral blood. The receptors were sampled from a man aged 60 to 75 with acute or convalescent COVID-19. Each CDR3 is given with its conserved first and last residue. A D gene is named only where the DNA matches it firmly. A clone size is listed for some rows: how often the clone was seen (once, few, many), or a class if it is expanded.

len	v_gene	d_gene	abundance	j_gene	CDR3aa
14	TRBV5-8	.	.	TRBJ1-6	CASSVGLDNSPLHF
15	TRBV2	TRBD1	once	TRBJ1-5	CASSAATGVNQPQHF
13	TRBV6-5	.	.	TRBJ2-5	CASSSGGGETQYF
19	TRBV6-2/TRBV6-3	TRBD2	once	TRBJ2-6	CASSYSTSGGHSGANVLTF
14	TRBV9	.	few	TRBJ2-1	CASGRTYDYNEQFF
16	TRBV5-4	TRBD1	.	TRBJ1-2	CASSQFDRDVGYGYTF
14	TRBV6-6	.	.	TRBJ1-1	CASSYRSPREGAFF
13	TRBV2	.	once	TRBJ2-3	CASRQGRGDTQYF
14	TRBV5-5	.	.	TRBJ2-2	CASSSLDSTGELFF
14	TRBV5-6	.	.	TRBJ1-1	CASSLDRRVTEAFF
16	TRBV24-1	TRBD1	.	TRBJ2-1	CATSDAAGTGNNEQFF
14	TRBV2	.	few	TRBJ1-1	CASSEGWLDTEAFF
13	TRBV29-1	.	.	TRBJ1-1	CSVLSGQGTEAFF
13	TRBV10-1	.	.	TRBJ1-1	CASKGHLNTEAFF
16	TRBV7-8	.	.	TRBJ1-1	CASSLSADGGYTEAFF
14	TRBV25-1	.	once	TRBJ1-5	CASSESGVGQPQHF
14	TRBV6-4	.	few	TRBJ1-1	CASSAPQWNTEAFF
18	TRBV11-2	.	few	TRBJ2-2	CASSLTYVGSANTGELFF
19	TRBV1	.	.	TRBJ1-1	CTSSPHPTGVGSMNTEAFF
13	TRBV7-8	.	.	TRBJ1-1	CASSLGGDTEAFF
12	TRBV5-1	.	.	TRBJ2-5	CASSLGRETQYF
12	TRBV7-9	.	.	TRBJ1-2	CASSGQSYGYTF
15	TRBV7-3	TRBD1	few	TRBJ1-1	CASSLTGQRNTEAFF
13	TRBV5-1	.	.	TRBJ1-2	CASSLAGRGGYTF
17	TRBV2	TRBD2	once	TRBJ2-3	CASSRGLAGGQTDTQYF
17	TRBV5-4	TRBD2	once	TRBJ2-7	CASSSGQAGWSWREQYF
12	TRBV19	.	.	TRBJ2-7	CASSIARGEQYF
14	TRBV27	.	.	TRBJ1-6	CASSGDFLYSPLHF
14	TRBV5-8	TRBD1	.	TRBJ2-5	CASGTDRVGETQYF
12	TRBV5-6	.	.	TRBJ1-2	CASSLGGDGYTF
13	TRBV5-4	.	.	TRBJ1-4	CASSSGQNEKLFF